This T cell receptor beta chain was recorded in a study of cytomegalovirus exposure and HLA in healthy donors. Germline CDR1 reads MNHEY; CDR2 reads SMNVEV (reference sequence). The CDR3 is 13 amino acids. V lost 9 bases to trimming and J lost 8 bases; unmatched junction nucleotides: 6. This clone was recorded only once. Researchers ran the PCR with 60 Vbeta and 13 Jbeta primers. TCRdb keeps only in-frame clones here, not all; method: immunoSEQ multiplex PCR. The sample includes 170,000 or so clones, around 81% of them seen just once. This chain connects TRBV27 to TRBJ1-4; 10 nucleotides line up with TRBD1. The TCR sequence derives from a woman aged 25 to 39 in good health and CMV-seronegative. The sample consisted of PBMCs. For the CDR3, the DNA is TGTGCCAGTGGGTGGGACAGGGGCGAAAAACTGTTTTTT. This translates into CASGWDRGEKLFF.